Listed below are T cell receptor beta chains from one sample, sequenced in a study of blood T cell repertoires in COVID-19. TCRdb's copy holds only in-frame clones and misses some; the assay was immunoSEQ multiplex PCR. The repertoire holds around 200,000 clones, with 87% as singletons. The sequencing sample was made of peripheral blood. The receptors were sampled from a woman between 18 and 29 years old who had recovered from COVID-19. Both conserved end residues are part of each CDR3. D genes are given only for firm matches. The size field is filled for only some rows; it gives once, few, many or a size class.

size,V,D,J,CDR3,DNA
few,TRBV28,TRBD1,TRBJ2-7,CASNQGADYEQYF,TGTGCCAGCAACCAGGGGGCCGACTACGAGCAGTACTTC
NA,TRBV11-1,TRBD2,TRBJ2-1,CASSSTGLAGGLGFF,TGTGCCAGCAGCTCGACCGGACTAGCGGGAGGCCTGGGGTTCTTC
NA,TRBV7-9,TRBD2,TRBJ2-1,CASSLGTSLVNEQFF,TGTGCCAGCAGCCTCGGGACTAGCTTGGTAAATGAGCAGTTCTTC
once,TRBV27,NA,TRBJ2-3,CASSSGQTTDTQYF,TGTGCCAGCAGTTCCGGACAGACCACAGATACGCAGTATTTT
NA,TRBV19,TRBD2,TRBJ2-7,CASSALFTSAEQYF,TGTGCCAGTAGTGCCCTCTTCACTAGCGCCGAGCAGTACTTC
NA,TRBV7-3,TRBD2,TRBJ2-4,CASSLTFLAGDIQYF,TGTGCCAGCAGCTTAACGTTCCTAGCGGGGGACATTCAGTACTTC
NA,TRBV30,NA,TRBJ2-1,CAWSRAKYNEQFF,TGTGCCTGGAGTAGAGCGAAATACAATGAGCAGTTCTTC
NA,TRBV15,NA,TRBJ1-2,CATSRGGGYGYTF,TGTGCCACCAGCAGAGGGGGGGGCTATGGCTACACCTTC
once,TRBV7-9,TRBD2,TRBJ2-7,CASLRTSGYEQYF,TGTGCCAGCCTCAGGACTAGCGGCTACGAGCAGTACTTC
NA,TRBV27,TRBD1,TRBJ1-1,CASSFLQGWYTEAFF,TGTGCCAGCAGTTTCCTACAGGGGTGGTACACTGAAGCTTTCTTT
NA,TRBV6-6,NA,TRBJ2-7,CASSYRDTSYEQYF,TGTGCCAGCAGTTATCGGGACACATCTTACGAGCAGTACTTC
NA,TRBV9,NA,TRBJ2-5,CASSVGSGRAATQYF,TGTGCCAGCAGCGTGGGATCGGGCAGGGCGGCGACCCAGTACTTC
NA,TRBV27,NA,TRBJ1-5,CASSLTTGGQPQHF,TGTGCCAGCAGTTTAACCACCGGGGGTCAGCCCCAGCATTTT
NA,TRBV4-3,NA,TRBJ2-5,CASSHGIEGRETQYF,TGCGCCAGCAGCCACGGCATCGAGGGGAGGGAGACCCAGTACTTC
NA,TRBV7-9,TRBD2,TRBJ2-7,CASSQDPGTSGTSYEQYF,TGTGCCAGCAGTCAAGACCCTGGAACTAGCGGGACCTCCTACGAGCAGTACTTC
NA,TRBV12-2,NA,TRBJ2-3,CASPGRGIQPGLAGEYTDTQYF,TGTGCAAGCCCCGGCCGGGGAATCCAACCGGGACTAGCGGGAGAGTACACAGATACGCAGTATTTT
NA,TRBV11-2,NA,TRBJ1-2,CASSLGDRFDAQGYTF,TGTGCCAGCAGCTTAGGAGACAGATTCGATGCGCAGGGCTACACCTTC
NA,TRBV11-2,NA,TRBJ2-1,CASRPGSYPAEQFF,TGTGCCAGCCGCCCAGGGTCCTATCCGGCCGAGCAGTTCTTC
NA,TRBV5-1,NA,TRBJ2-2,CASSWLSGSGELFF,TGCGCCAGCAGTTGGCTTAGCGGCTCCGGGGAGCTGTTTTTT
NA,TRBV19,TRBD2,TRBJ2-7,CASSIRGSSNEQYF,TGTGCCAGTAGTATACGCGGGAGCTCCAACGAGCAGTACTTC
few,TRBV3-1/TRBV3-2,NA,TRBJ2-5,CASSPIGVFKYQETQYF,TGTGCCAGCAGCCCGATAGGGGTTTTTAAGTACCAAGAGACCCAGTACTTC
NA,TRBV29-1,TRBD1,TRBJ2-5,CSVELDRVGETQYF,TGCAGCGTTGAGTTGGACAGGGTAGGAGAGACCCAGTACTTC
NA,TRBV19,NA,TRBJ1-1,CATVGGRRGWTEAFF,TGTGCCACCGTGGGGGGGCGGAGAGGTTGGACTGAAGCTTTCTTT
once,TRBV19,TRBD2,TRBJ2-3,CASELGGLAGAGTDTQYF,TGTGCGTCCGAACTAGGGGGACTAGCGGGAGCTGGCACAGATACGCAGTATTTT
NA,TRBV4-1,NA,TRBJ1-1,CASSQGVNTEAFF,TGCGCCAGCAGCCAGGGAGTTAACACTGAAGCTTTCTTT
NA,TRBV27,TRBD1,TRBJ2-3,CASSTLQATGDTDTQYF,TGTGCCAGCAGTACTCTGCAGGCGACAGGGGACACAGATACGCAGTATTTT
once,TRBV27,NA,TRBJ2-7,CASGHRAYEQYF,TGTGCCAGCGGGCACAGGGCCTACGAGCAGTACTTC
NA,TRBV11-2,NA,TRBJ1-5,CASSFSDGHNQPQHF,TGTGCCAGCAGCTTCTCAGATGGACACAATCAGCCCCAGCATTTT
NA,TRBV5-1,TRBD1,TRBJ2-5,CASSLDRGLGQETQYF,TGCGCCAGCAGCCTCGACAGGGGGTTGGGTCAAGAGACCCAGTACTTC